This is a list of T cell receptor beta chains from one sample in a study of blood T cell repertoires in COVID-19. The table came from immunoSEQ multiplex PCR; TCRdb's copy has only in-frame clones and leaves some out. In the table there are hundreds of thousands of clones, 87% of which are singletons. Material: PBMCs or T cells enriched from blood (not recorded which). These receptors originate from a woman in her late teens or twenties who had recovered from COVID-19. The CDR3 runs from the conserved cysteine through the conserved F or W. Fields, in order: V gene, CDR3 protein.

>TRBV29-1
CSVEDYSSVF
>TRBV10-3
CAISESWESEQYF
>TRBV4-2
CASSQGRYAPGGGEQYF
>TRBV5-1
CASSLIGTGTYGYTF
>TRBV7-6
CASSAGTGGAGANVLTF
>TRBV15
CATSTDLGLPNYGYTF
>TRBV7-8
CASSLGRGAETQYF
>TRBV28
CASSGGAPQHF
>TRBV4-3
CASSQPHRGVKLAKNIQYF
>TRBV6-5
CASGRQVYYGYTF
>TRBV11-3
CASSYGGQNTEAFF
>TRBV7-3
CASSVTGGRGNTIYF
>TRBV9
CASSVPRGPGANVLTF
>TRBV18
CASSWGLAGLDTQYF
>TRBV6-5
CASSRGIGNQPQHF
>TRBV27
CASRPGQGLFEQYF
>TRBV24-1
CATSDLGSRPGLFSYEQYF
>TRBV27
CASSLNTSPNQQYF
>TRBV14
CARSPGTTSANTEAFF
>TRBV4-3
CASSQDRTENNGYTF
>TRBV11-2
CASSLELASGELFF
>TRBV4-1
CASSVEATNEKLFF
>TRBV6-5
CASTPRLTDTQYF
>TRBV7-3
CASSSAGTGVSPLHF
>TRBV27
CASSLNRNQPQHF
>TRBV19
CASSHKGGYTEAFF
>TRBV25-1
CASRTRETYEQYF
>TRBV4-3
CASSQPGQIYGYTF
>TRBV24-1
CATSDGTRSNYGYTF
>TRBV5-6
CASSRSPSGLMGYEQYF
>TRBV4-3
CASSQETGFSGNTIYF
>TRBV28
CASSRGLYGYTF
>TRBV4-2
CASSQVVNYGYTF
>TRBV4-3
CASSPGHLLSGANVLTF
>TRBV5-1
CASSLAGGATNTEAFF
>TRBV6-5
CASTTTSGNTEAFF
>TRBV2
CASSVTGISGANVLTF
>TRBV2
CASKAGGQPNEQFF
>TRBV7-9
CASSFLGGNTGELFF
>TRBV27
CASTLVGGDNEQYF
>TRBV29-1
CSARDSTPHGYTF
>TRBV18
CASSYREGRTAKNIQYF
>TRBV7-6
CASSLGQGKSGNTIYF
>TRBV10-3
CAISESQGASNTEAFF
>TRBV7-2
CASSFERNTEAFF
>TRBV19
CASSVLPNQPQHF
>TRBV4-3
CASSQDGAGDTQYF
>TRBV6-2/TRBV6-3
CASSYSAGSQPQHF
>TRBV5-1
CASSLGDTGLEKLFF
>TRBV10-1
CASSESSGSDLRGAGELFF
>TRBV5-1
CASSRASGSYNEQFF
>TRBV9
CASSEPRGTIYF
>TRBV7-2
CASSLGAGGGQETQYF
>TRBV5-4
CASSLEGVYNEQFF
>TRBV3-1/TRBV3-2
CASSPKRAGGLDTQYF
>TRBV4-3
CASSQGELGNTIYF
>TRBV7-2
CASSLGGGRVTDTQYF
>TRBV21-1
CASSSRGCGDTGELFF
>TRBV27
CASSLSAGANYGYTF
>TRBV9
CASGEGFLGGQETQYF